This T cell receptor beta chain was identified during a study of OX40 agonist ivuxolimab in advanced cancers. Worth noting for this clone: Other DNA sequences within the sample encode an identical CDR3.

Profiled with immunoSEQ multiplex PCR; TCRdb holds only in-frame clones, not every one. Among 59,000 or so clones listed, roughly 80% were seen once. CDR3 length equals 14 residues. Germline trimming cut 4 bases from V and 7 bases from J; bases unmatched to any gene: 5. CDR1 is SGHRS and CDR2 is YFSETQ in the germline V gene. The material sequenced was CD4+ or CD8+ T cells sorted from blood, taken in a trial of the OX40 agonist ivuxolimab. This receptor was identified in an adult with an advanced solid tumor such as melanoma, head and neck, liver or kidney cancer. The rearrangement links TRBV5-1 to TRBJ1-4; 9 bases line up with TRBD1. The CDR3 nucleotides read TGCGCCAGCAGCCGCGGACAGGGGAGTGAAAAACTGTTTTTT. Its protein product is CASSRGQGSEKLFF.